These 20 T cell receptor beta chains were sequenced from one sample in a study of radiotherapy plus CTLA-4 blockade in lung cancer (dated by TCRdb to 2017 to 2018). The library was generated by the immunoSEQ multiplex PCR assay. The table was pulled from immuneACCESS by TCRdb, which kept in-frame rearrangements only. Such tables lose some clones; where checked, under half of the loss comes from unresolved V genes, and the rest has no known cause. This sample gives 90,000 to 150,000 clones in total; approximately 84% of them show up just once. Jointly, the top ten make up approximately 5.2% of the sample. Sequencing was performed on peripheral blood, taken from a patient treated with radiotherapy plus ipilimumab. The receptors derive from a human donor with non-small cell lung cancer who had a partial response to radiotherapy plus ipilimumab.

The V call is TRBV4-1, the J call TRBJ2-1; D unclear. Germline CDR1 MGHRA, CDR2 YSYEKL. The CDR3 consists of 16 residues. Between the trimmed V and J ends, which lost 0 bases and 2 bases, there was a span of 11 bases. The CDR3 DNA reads TGCGCCAGCAGCCAAGATGGTAGTCTGGCCTACAATGAGCAGTTCTTC. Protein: CASSQDGSLAYNEQFF.

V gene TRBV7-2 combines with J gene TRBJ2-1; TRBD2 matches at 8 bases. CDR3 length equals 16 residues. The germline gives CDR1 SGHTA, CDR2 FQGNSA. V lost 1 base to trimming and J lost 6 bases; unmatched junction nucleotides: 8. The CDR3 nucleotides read TGTGCCAGCAGCTTAGTGGTCGGGAGGGCAGGCAATGAGCAGTTCTTC. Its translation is CASSLVVGRAGNEQFF.

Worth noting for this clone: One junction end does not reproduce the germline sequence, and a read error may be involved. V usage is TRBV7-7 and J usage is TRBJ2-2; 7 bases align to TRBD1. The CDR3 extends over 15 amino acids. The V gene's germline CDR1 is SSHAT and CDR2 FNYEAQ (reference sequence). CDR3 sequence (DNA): TGTGCTAGCAGCCCCGGGACAGCGACCACCGGGGAGCTGTTTTTT. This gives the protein CASSPGTATTGELFF.

CDR3 DNA: TGCGCCAGCAGCCAAGTATCGGGGGGCCCTGGAAACACCATATATTTT. It is translated as CASSQVSGGPGNTIYF. The genes are TRBV4-3 and TRBJ1-3, with D perhaps TRBD1 (6 bases). The V end was cut by 1 base, the J end by 2 bases, with 12 bases between. CDR3 length equals 16 residues. Germline-derived CDR1 and CDR2 are LGHNA and YSLEER.

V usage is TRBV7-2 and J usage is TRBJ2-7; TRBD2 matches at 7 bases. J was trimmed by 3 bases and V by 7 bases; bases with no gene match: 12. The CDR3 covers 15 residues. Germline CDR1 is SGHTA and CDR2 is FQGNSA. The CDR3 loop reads CASTPSLATNYEQYF. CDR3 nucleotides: TGTGCCAGCACCCCATCACTAGCGACTAACTACGAGCAGTACTTC.

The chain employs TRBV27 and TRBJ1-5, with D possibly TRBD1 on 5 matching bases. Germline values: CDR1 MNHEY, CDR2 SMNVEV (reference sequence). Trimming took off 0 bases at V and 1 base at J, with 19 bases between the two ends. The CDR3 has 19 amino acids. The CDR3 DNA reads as TGTGCCAGCAGTTTATCGTACGCCAGGGCGGGATTGAGCAATCAGCCCCAGCATTTT. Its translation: CASSLSYARAGLSNQPQHF.

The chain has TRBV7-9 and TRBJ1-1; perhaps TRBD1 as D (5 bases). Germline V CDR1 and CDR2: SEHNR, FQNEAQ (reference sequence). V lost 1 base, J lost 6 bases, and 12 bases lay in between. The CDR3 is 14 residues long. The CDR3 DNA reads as TGTGCCAGCAGCTTAGTGGGGCCATCGGCTGAAGCTTTCTTT. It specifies CASSLVGPSAEAFF.

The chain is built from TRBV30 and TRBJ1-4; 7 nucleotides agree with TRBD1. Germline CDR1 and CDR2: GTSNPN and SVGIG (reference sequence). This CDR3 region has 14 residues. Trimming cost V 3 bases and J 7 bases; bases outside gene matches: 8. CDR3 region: CAWRTQGVGEKLFF. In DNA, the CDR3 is TGTGCCTGGAGGACTCAGGGGGTGGGTGAAAAACTGTTTTTT.

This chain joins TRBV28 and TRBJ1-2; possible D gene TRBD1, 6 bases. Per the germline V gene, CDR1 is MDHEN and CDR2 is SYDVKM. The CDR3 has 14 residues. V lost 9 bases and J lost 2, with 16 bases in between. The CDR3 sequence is CASTPTGVNYGYTF. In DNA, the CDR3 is TGTGCCAGTACTCCGACAGGAGTAAACTATGGCTACACCTTC.

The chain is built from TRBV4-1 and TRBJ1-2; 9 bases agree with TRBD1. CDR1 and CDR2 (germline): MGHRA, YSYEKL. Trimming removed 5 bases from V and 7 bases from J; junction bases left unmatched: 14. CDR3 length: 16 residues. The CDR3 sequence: CASSRDREVRVRGYTF. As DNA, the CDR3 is TGCGCCAGCAGCAGGGACAGGGAAGTTAGAGTACGTGGCTACACCTTC.

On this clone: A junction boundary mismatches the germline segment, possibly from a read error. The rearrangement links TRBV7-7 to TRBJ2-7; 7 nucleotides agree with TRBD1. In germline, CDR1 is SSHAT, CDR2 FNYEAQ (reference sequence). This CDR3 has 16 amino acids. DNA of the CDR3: TGTGCTAGCAGCTTAAATATAGCAGGGGGTTCAAGCGAGCAGTACTTC. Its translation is CASSLNIAGGSSEQYF.

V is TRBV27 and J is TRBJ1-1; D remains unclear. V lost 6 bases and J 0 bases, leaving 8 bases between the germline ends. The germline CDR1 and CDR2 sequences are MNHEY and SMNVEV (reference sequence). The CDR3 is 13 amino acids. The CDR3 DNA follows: TGTGCCAGCAGGAACAGTGTGAACACTGAAGCTTTCTTT. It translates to CASRNSVNTEAFF.

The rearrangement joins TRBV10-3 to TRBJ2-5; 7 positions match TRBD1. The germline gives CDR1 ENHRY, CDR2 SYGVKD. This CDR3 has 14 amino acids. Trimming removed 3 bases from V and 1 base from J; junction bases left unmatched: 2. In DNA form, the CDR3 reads TGTGCCATCAGTGACCGGACAGGCCAAGAGACCCAGTACTTC. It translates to CAISDRTGQETQYF.

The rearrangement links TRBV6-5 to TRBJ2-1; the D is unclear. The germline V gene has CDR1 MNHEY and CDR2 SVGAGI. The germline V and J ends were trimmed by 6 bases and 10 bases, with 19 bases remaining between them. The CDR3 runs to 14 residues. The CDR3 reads CASRHTRPAAEQFF. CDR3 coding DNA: TGTGCCAGCAGGCACACGAGGCCCGCTGCAGAGCAGTTCTTC.

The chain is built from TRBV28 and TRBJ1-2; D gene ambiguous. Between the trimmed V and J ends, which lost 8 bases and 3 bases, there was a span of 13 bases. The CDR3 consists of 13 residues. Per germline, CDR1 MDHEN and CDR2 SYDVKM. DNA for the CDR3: TGTGCCAGCGGCCGATCTCTAGACTATGGCTACACCTTC. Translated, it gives CASGRSLDYGYTF.

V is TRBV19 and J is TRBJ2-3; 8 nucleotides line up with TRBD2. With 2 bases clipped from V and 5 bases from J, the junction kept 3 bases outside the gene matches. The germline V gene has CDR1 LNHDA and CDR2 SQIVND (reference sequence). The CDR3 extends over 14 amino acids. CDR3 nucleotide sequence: TGTGCCAGTAGTATAAGCGGGAGTGTAGATACGCAGTATTTT. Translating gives CASSISGSVDTQYF.

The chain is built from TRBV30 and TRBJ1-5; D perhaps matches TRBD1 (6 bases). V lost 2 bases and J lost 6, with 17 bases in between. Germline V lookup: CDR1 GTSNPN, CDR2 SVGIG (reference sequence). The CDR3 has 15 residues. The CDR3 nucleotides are TGTGCCTGGAGTAGAGGCAGGGGAAATGGTCAGCCCCAGCATTTT. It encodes CAWSRGRGNGQPQHF.

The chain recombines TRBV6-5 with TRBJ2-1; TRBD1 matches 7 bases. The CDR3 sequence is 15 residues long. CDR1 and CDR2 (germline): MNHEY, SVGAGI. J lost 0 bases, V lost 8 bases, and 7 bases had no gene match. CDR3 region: CASLGQKSSYNEQFF. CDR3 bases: TGTGCCAGCCTGGGACAGAAAAGCTCCTACAATGAGCAGTTCTTC.

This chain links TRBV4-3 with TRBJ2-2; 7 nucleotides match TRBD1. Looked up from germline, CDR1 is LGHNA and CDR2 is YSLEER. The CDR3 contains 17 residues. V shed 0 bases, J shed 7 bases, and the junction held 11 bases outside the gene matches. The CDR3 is CASSQEGVRQGNGELFF. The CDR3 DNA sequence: TGCGCCAGCAGCCAAGAAGGGGTGAGACAGGGTAACGGGGAGCTGTTTTTT.

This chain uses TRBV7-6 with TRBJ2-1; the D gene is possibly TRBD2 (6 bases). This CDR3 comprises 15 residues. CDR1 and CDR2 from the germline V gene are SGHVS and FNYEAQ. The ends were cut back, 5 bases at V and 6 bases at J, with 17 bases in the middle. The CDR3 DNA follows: TGTGCCAGCAGCCAGCGGGCCGCGGATAGCAATGAGCAGTTCTTC. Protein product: CASSQRAADSNEQFF.